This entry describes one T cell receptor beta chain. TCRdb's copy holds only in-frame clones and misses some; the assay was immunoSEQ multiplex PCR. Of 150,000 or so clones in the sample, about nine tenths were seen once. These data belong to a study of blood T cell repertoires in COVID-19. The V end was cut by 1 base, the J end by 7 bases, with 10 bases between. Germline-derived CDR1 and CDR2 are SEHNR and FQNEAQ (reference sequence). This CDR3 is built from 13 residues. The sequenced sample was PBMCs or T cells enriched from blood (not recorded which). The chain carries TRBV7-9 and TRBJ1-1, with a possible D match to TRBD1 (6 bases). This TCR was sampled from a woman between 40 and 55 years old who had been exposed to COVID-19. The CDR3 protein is CASSLGAGDEAFF. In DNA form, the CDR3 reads TGTGCCAGCAGCTTAGGGGCAGGGGATGAAGCTTTCTTT.